The rows below give T cell receptor beta chains drawn from one sample of a study of siplizumab effects on memory and regulatory T cells. Assay: immunoSEQ multiplex PCR; the TCRdb copy retains only in-frame clones and omits some. The sample records 50,000 to 75,000 clones, 90% to 98% being singletons. Sequenced material: naive CD8+ T cells sorted from blood. The receptors originated from a human donor in good health. Each CDR3 is given with its conserved first and last residue. Fields, in order: V gene, D gene, clone size, J gene, CDR3 DNA, CDR3 protein. D genes are given only for firm matches. For some rows the clone size is stated as once, few or many, or as a class when expanded; others skip it.

TRBV6-1	TRBD1	NA	TRBJ1-2	TGTGCCAGCAGTGTAACAGGGGGGGGCTACACCTTC	CASSVTGGGYTF
TRBV7-8	NA	NA	TRBJ2-2	TGTGCCAGCAGCCCCCGGACCCTCAACACCGGGGAGCTGTTTTTT	CASSPRTLNTGELFF
TRBV5-6	NA	NA	TRBJ2-1	TGTGCCACCCAGGGCGACAGCAATGAGCAGTTCTTC	CATQGDSNEQFF
TRBV13	TRBD2	NA	TRBJ2-5	TGTGCCAGCAGCTCGACCGGGACTACTAAAGAGACCCAGTACTTC	CASSSTGTTKETQYF
TRBV7-6	NA	NA	TRBJ2-5	TGTGCCAGCAGCTTAAGCTGGGGGAGCAGTTTAGAGACCCAGTACTTC	CASSLSWGSSLETQYF
TRBV5-1	NA	NA	TRBJ2-1	TGCGCCAGCAGCTTGGTCTCGGCCAATGAGCAGTTCTTC	CASSLVSANEQFF
TRBV9	NA	once	TRBJ1-3	TGTGCCAGCAGTCGAAGCTCTGGAAACACCATATATTTT	CASSRSSGNTIYF
TRBV6-5	NA	once	TRBJ1-1	TGTGCCAGCAGTTACGGACAGAAGAACACTGAAGCTTTCTTT	CASSYGQKNTEAFF
TRBV6-1	NA	NA	TRBJ2-7	TGTGCCAGCAGTGATCGAGACTACGAGCAGTACTTC	CASSDRDYEQYF
TRBV11-2	NA	once	TRBJ2-1	TGTGCCAGCAGCTTCCCGGGGCGGGATGAGCAGTTCTTC	CASSFPGRDEQFF
TRBV9	NA	few	TRBJ2-5	TGTGCCAGCAGCCCTAGTTCGAGTTTACGGGTGGAAGAGACCCAGTACTTC	CASSPSSSLRVEETQYF
TRBV15	NA	NA	TRBJ2-3	TGTGCCACCAGCAGAGATATTCAGGGGCCGGGGGATACGCAGTATTTT	CATSRDIQGPGDTQYF
TRBV6-5	NA	NA	TRBJ1-2	TGTGCCAGCAGTTACTCGCGGCAGGCTGGCTACACCTTC	CASSYSRQAGYTF
TRBV7-3	NA	NA	TRBJ1-1	TGTGCCAGCAGCTCCGACCCCCCCGTTACTGAAGCTTTCTTT	CASSSDPPVTEAFF
TRBV4-1	TRBD2	NA	TRBJ2-5	TGCGCCAGCAGGGGGGGGTACCAAGAGACCCAGTACTTC	CASRGGYQETQYF
TRBV7-6	NA	NA	TRBJ2-7	TGTGCCAGCAGCTCCGGATCCCAACTCTTCGAGCAGTACTTC	CASSSGSQLFEQYF
TRBV23-1	NA	NA	TRBJ2-3	TGCGCCAGCAGTCAATCTCGTAGGGGAGGTCCAGATACGCAGTATTTT	CASSQSRRGGPDTQYF
TRBV7-3	NA	NA	TRBJ1-1	TGTGCCAGCAGCTTAATTGGGTTTGGGGGGAACACTGAAGCTTTCTTT	CASSLIGFGGNTEAFF
TRBV27	TRBD2	NA	TRBJ2-3	TGTGCCAGCAGTTATCTACTAGCGGGGGGAACAGATACGCAGTATTTT	CASSYLLAGGTDTQYF
TRBV5-6	TRBD1	once	TRBJ1-2	TGTGCCAGCAGCTTGGGCGGGACAGACTATGGCTACACCTTC	CASSLGGTDYGYTF